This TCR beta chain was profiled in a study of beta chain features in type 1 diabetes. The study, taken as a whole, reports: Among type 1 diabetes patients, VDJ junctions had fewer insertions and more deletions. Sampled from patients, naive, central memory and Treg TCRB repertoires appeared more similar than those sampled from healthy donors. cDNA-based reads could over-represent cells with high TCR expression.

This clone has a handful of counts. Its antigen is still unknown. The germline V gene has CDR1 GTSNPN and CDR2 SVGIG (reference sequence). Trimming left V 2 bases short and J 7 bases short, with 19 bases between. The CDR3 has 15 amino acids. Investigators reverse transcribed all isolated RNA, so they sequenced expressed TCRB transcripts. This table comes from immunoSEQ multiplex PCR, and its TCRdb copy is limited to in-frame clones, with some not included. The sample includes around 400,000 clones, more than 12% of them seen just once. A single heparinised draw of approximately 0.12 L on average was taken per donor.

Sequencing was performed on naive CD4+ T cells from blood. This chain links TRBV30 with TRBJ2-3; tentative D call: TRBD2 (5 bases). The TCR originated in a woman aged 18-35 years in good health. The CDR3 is CAWSKTGIPPNTQYF. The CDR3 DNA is TGTGCCTGGAGTAAGACGGGGATCCCACCAAATACGCAGTATTTT.